The entry that follows covers one T cell receptor beta chain sequence. This clonotype was recorded at least ten times. Its antigen is currently not known. No base qualities exist here, and no much larger clone lies one base off it. The data stem from a study of T cells in Graves' hyperthyroidism and ophthalmopathy (dated by TCRdb to about 2019). Looking at the study overall: Peripheral blood samples were taken at the time of initial diagnosis, prior to any treatment. A discovery cohort of roughly 100 patients, 43 with Graves' ophthalmopathy and over 55 with stable Graves' hyperthyroidism, was used to find distinguishing TCR V-J signatures. The roughly 94 discovery patients were randomly divided into training and test sets at a 7:3 ratio. After blood sampling, hyperthyroidism patients were treated with methimazole at a starting dose of 30 mg daily, and ophthalmopathy patients were treated with high-dose intravenous methylprednisolone. The paper reports TCR Vbeta CDR3 sequencing of some 140 peripheral blood samples: around 45 ophthalmopathy, 70 to 85 hyperthyroidism and some 17 progressor patients. An independent validation cohort of 18 to 20 hyperthyroidism patients and approximately 17 patients who later progressed to ophthalmopathy tested prospective prediction of ophthalmopathy. In addition, the study compared T-cell repertoires in thyroid tissue and in blood from about 6 Graves' hyperthyroidism patients.

Ophthalmopathy patients had moderately to severely active disease, Clinical Activity Score of at least 3, NOSPECS grade of at least 4, and duration under 3 months. Exclusion was applied to patients with uncontrolled infections, other autoimmune diseases, pregnancy or lactation. Clinical symptoms, serum thyroxine and TRAb, thyroid ultrasound, and orbital computed tomography formed the basis for the diagnoses. PBMCs were isolated from about 9.1 ml of fresh peripheral blood by Ficoll-Paque density gradient centrifugation. Total RNA was extracted with Trizol reagent, and quality was checked on an Agilent 2100 Bioanalyzer. Amplification of TCR beta CDR3 regions was carried out from RNA transcripts. The first round of RT-PCR for the TCR CDR3 was performed with the HTBI primer set and the Qiagen OneStep RT-PCR kit. Libraries were constructed in a second round of multiplex PCR, after which size selection and purification were performed. Sequencing of the libraries was done on an Illumina HiSeq2000 using paired-end 100 bp reads. In the authors' own workflow: Raw data were processed with SOAPnuke, discarding reads with adapters, uncalled bases, mean Phred below 15, or no exact constant-primer or identifier match. COPE v1.2.5 was used to merge the high-quality paired reads, and each unique nucleotide sequence was defined as a clonotype. MiTCR v1.1 was used to align clonotypes to the IMGT TRBV, TRBD and TRBJ reference segments. Analysis was restricted to V-J combinations with a frequency above 0.0001, which covered roughly 99% of repertoires. A TCS score was defined as the ratio of F50 (clonal expansion) to E x V (chaos), with BLOSUM62-based TCRdist applied between CDR3 peptides within each V-J. Welch's t-statistics and random forest reduced 514 V-J features to 13, which were used in a naive Bayes classifier (R e1071). TCRdb redid the processing of the public reads, applying fastp at Q25 and MiXCR, and retained in-frame beta chains. Rows with one shared CDR3 protein collapse into an entry with the most common genes and DNA. TCRdb's processing, not the authors', yielded these V and J calls. A total of hundreds of thousands of distinct CDR3 sequences appear in this sample, roughly 13% of them only once. The top ten clones comprise roughly 35% of the sample.

General conclusions and limits of the study: In validation, the model predicted progression to ophthalmopathy with approximately 70% sensitivity and roughly 72% specificity, a median of around 6.6 months before onset. Ophthalmopathy was separated from stable hyperthyroidism by a 13 V-J signature model, with approximately 90% sensitivity and approximately 81% specificity obtained in cross-validation and 80%/75% obtained in testing. Blood samples also contained most of the expanded thyroid clonotypes (frequency above 0.001), which suggests that blood repertoires may reflect thyroid immune responses. No statistical method was used to set the sample size in advance, and investigators knew the group allocation.

Ends trimmed: V by 7 bases, J by 9 bases; bases unmatched to a gene: 15. The CDR3, from cysteine to phenylalanine, totals 15 residues. CDR3 DNA only is kept here, 45 bases in frame from base 1. As encoded in the germline V gene, CDR1 is MNHNS while CDR2 is SASEGT. The sequence was collected from a woman aged 35 to 49 with Graves' ophthalmopathy. Sequencing used blood. This sequence uses TRBV6-1 and TRBJ2-3; TRBD2 lines up with 8 middle nucleotides. The CDR3 in this case is CASTLRVAGPGTQYF. The bases read TGTGCCAGCACCCTGCGGGTAGCGGGACCCGGCACGCAGTATTTT.